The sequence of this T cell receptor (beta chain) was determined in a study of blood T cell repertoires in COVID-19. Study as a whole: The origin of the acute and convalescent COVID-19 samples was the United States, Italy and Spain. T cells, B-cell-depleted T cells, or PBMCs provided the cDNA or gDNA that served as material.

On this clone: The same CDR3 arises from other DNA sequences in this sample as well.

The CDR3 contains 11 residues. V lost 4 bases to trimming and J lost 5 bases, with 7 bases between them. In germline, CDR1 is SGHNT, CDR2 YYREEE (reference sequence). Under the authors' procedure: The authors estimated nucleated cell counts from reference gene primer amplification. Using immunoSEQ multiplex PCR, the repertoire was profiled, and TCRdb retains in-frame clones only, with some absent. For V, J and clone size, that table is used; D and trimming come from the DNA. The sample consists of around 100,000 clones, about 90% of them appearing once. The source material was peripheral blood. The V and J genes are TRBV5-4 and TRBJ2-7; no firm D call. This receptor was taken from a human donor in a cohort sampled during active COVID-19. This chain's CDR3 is CASSLDNEQYF. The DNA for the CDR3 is TGTGCCAGCAGCCTCGACAACGAGCAGTACTTC.